A selection of T cell receptor beta chains follows, all from one sample in a study of shared T cell receptors in the human thymus. Sequencing was performed with immunoSEQ multiplex PCR; in TCRdb, only in-frame clones are kept and a portion is missing. The data contain hundreds of thousands of clones, roughly 88% of them seen just once; the ten biggest clones take up 0.0095% to 0.013%. The data were also submitted as part of a second study, on human thymus T cells.

The sample comprised thymocytes. The receptors were sampled from a boy under three years old with a congenital heart defect. CDR3s include the opening cysteine and the closing phenylalanine or tryptophan. Fields, in order: D gene, V gene, clone size, J gene, CDR3 DNA, CDR3 protein. A D gene is named only where the DNA matches it firmly. Clone size, where shown, is once, few, many, or a class for clones that have expanded.

.	TRBV4-3	.	TRBJ2-2	TGCGCCAGCAGCCCGGGCTTCGGGGGGCTGACCGGGGAGCTGTTTTTT	CASSPGFGGLTGELFF
.	TRBV28	.	TRBJ2-5	TGTGCCAGCAGTCTAGGGGGGGGTGGACAAGAGACCCAGTACTTC	CASSLGGGGQETQYF
TRBD1	TRBV27	.	TRBJ2-7	TGTGCCAGCAGTTTAAATCCCGGGGCACCCCGAATGACAGGGCAAATCTACGAGCAGTACTTC	CASSLNPGAPRMTGQIYEQYF
.	TRBV29-1	.	TRBJ2-1	TGCAGCGTTCTCGACAGAGCAATCCCCTACCCCCTCAATGAGCAGTTCTTC	CSVLDRAIPYPLNEQFF
.	TRBV7-9	.	TRBJ2-1	TGTGCCAGCAGCTCAAGACAGAGCAATGAGCAGTTCTTC	CASSSRQSNEQFF
.	TRBV28	.	TRBJ2-5	TGTGCCAGCAGTCTAGGTGTAGAGACCCAGTACTTC	CASSLGVETQYF
.	TRBV10-3	.	TRBJ2-5	TGTGCCATCAGTGAGTCGAGTGGAGGAACAGAGACCCAGTACTTC	CAISESSGGTETQYF
.	TRBV4-2	.	TRBJ2-7	TGTGCCAGCAGCCTCGACGGGAGTGCTGACTACGAGCAGTACTTC	CASSLDGSADYEQYF
.	TRBV4-2	.	TRBJ2-2	TGTGCCAGCAGCCAAGATGGGGGCAGTACCCGGGAGCTGTTTTTT	CASSQDGGSTRELFF
TRBD2	TRBV12-5	.	TRBJ2-1	TGTGCTAGTGGTTTGGTACTAGGGACTAGCGCGTACAATGAGCAGTTCTTC	CASGLVLGTSAYNEQFF
TRBD1	TRBV12-5	.	TRBJ2-1	TGTGCTAGTGGTCCCAAAATAGGGGGCATCCCGTTCTTC	CASGPKIGGIPFF
.	TRBV21-1	.	TRBJ2-7	TGTGCCAGCGTCCAGGGCGGGAGGCCCCACGAGCAGTACTTC	CASVQGGRPHEQYF
.	TRBV7-9	.	TRBJ1-2	TGTGCCAGCAGAGAGGACAAGGGCTACACCTTC	CASREDKGYTF
TRBD2	TRBV13	.	TRBJ2-7	TGTGCCAGCAGCTTAACACTAGCGGCCTACGAGCAGTACTTC	CASSLTLAAYEQYF
.	TRBV4-2	once	TRBJ2-3	TGTGCCAGCAGCCAAGTCTTCGGCGGGTTTAACACAGATACGCAGTATTTT	CASSQVFGGFNTDTQYF
TRBD1	TRBV28	.	TRBJ1-5	TGTGCCAGCAGTTTCCCGACAGGGGATAGCAATCAGCCCCAGCATTTT	CASSFPTGDSNQPQHF
.	TRBV18	.	TRBJ2-7	TGTGCCAGCTCACCCGGGGGACCCGTCTCCTACGAGCAGTACTTC	CASSPGGPVSYEQYF
.	TRBV4-1	.	TRBJ2-1	TGCGCCAGCAGCCACGGTTTTTTGAGCGGGTTTTACAATGAGCAGTTCTTC	CASSHGFLSGFYNEQFF
TRBD1	TRBV2	.	TRBJ2-1	TGTGCCTCCACGGGTGGGCCCGGGACAGGCAATGAGCAGTTCTTC	CASTGGPGTGNEQFF
TRBD2	TRBV5-6	.	TRBJ2-7	TGTGCCAGCAGCCCCCAGCGGGAGAGCTACGAGCAGTACTTC	CASSPQRESYEQYF
.	TRBV7-9	.	TRBJ2-7	TGTGCCAGCAGGGGAGGAGGGGAGACCTACGAGCAGTACTTC	CASRGGGETYEQYF
TRBD2	TRBV5-1	.	TRBJ2-7	TGCGCCAGCAGCTGGAACGGGACTAGCGGAACCTACGAGCAGTACTTC	CASSWNGTSGTYEQYF
.	TRBV9	.	TRBJ2-4	TGTGCCAGCAGCGTTTTCTCTCAGTACTTC	CASSVFSQYF
TRBD1	TRBV7-9	.	TRBJ2-5	TGTGCCAGCAGCTTAGACGGGACAGGGGACGGGGAGACCCAGTACTTC	CASSLDGTGDGETQYF
TRBD2	TRBV2	.	TRBJ2-2	TGTGCCAGCATCGATAGCGGGCGTAACACCGGGGAGCTGTTTTTT	CASIDSGRNTGELFF
TRBD2	TRBV5-4	once	TRBJ2-3	TGTGCCAGCAGCTTTTTTTCCGGGAGGGCCAGAGATACGCAGTATTTT	CASSFFSGRARDTQYF
TRBD1	TRBV19	.	TRBJ2-3	TGTGCCAGTAGTCTACAGGGGCCCCTTAGCACAGATACGCAGTATTTT	CASSLQGPLSTDTQYF
.	TRBV18	.	TRBJ1-5	TGTGCCAGCTCACCACCGTACGGGGATAATCAGCCCCAGCATTTT	CASSPPYGDNQPQHF
TRBD1	TRBV15	.	TRBJ1-2	TGTGCCACCAGCTTCCGGACAGGGGCGCCTTACGGCTACACCTTC	CATSFRTGAPYGYTF
TRBD2	TRBV7-2	.	TRBJ2-1	TGTGCCAGCAGCTTAGGACTAGCGGGAGCGCATGAGCAGTTCTTC	CASSLGLAGAHEQFF
TRBD2	TRBV7-9	.	TRBJ2-1	TGTGCCAGCAGCTTAGGGACTAGCTCCTACAATGAGCAGTTCTTC	CASSLGTSSYNEQFF
.	TRBV9	few	TRBJ2-7	TGTGCCAGCAGCGTAGGGGCCCAGAACACCTCCTACGAGCAGTACTTC	CASSVGAQNTSYEQYF
TRBD1	TRBV11-2	.	TRBJ1-1	TGTGCCAGCAGCCCCCAGGGGGACAGGGGTTGGAACACTGAAGCTTTCTTT	CASSPQGDRGWNTEAFF
.	TRBV19	.	TRBJ2-7	TGTGCCAGTAGAAGGGACAGCGGGCCCAACCAATACGAGCAGTACTTC	CASRRDSGPNQYEQYF
TRBD1	TRBV5-4	.	TRBJ1-1	TGTGCCAGCAGCTTGGGGTTGGGACAGGGAGTCGGGGACACTGAAGCTTTCTTT	CASSLGLGQGVGDTEAFF
TRBD2	TRBV2	.	TRBJ2-1	TGTGCCAGCAGTGGATATGGGGGAGGGCCATTCTACAATGAGCAGTTCTTC	CASSGYGGGPFYNEQFF
.	TRBV28	few	TRBJ2-1	TGTGCCAGCAGTTTATGCCCCTCGGGTCACAATGAGCAGTTCTTC	CASSLCPSGHNEQFF
TRBD1	TRBV27	once	TRBJ2-3	TGTGCCAGCAGTTTAGCGAGACAGGGGGCGGACCGCTCCACAGATACGCAGTATTTT	CASSLARQGADRSTDTQYF
TRBD1	TRBV23-1	.	TRBJ2-7	TGCGCCAGCAGCCGGGACAGAGCCTCCTACGAGCAGTACTTC	CASSRDRASYEQYF
.	TRBV6-1	.	TRBJ1-1	TGTGCCAGCAGTGGGGCTTCTGGGGCTCTTGGTACTGAAGCTTTCTTT	CASSGASGALGTEAFF
TRBD1	TRBV5-6	.	TRBJ2-7	TGTGCCAGCAGCTTGCTACAGGGGGCGCAAGAGCAGTACTTC	CASSLLQGAQEQYF
TRBD1	TRBV5-4	once	TRBJ2-3	TGTGCCAGCAGCTCCCTAGACAGGGGGAGGCAAGATACGCAGTATTTT	CASSSLDRGRQDTQYF
TRBD1	TRBV5-6	.	TRBJ2-3	TGTGCCAGCAGCTTGTTCAGGGGGCCTGGGACAGATACGCAGTATTTT	CASSLFRGPGTDTQYF
TRBD2	TRBV4-3	.	TRBJ2-1	TGCGCCAGCAGCCAAGGGGGTGCGGGGGTAATAGCGGGCATCTCCTACAATGAGCAGTTCTTC	CASSQGGAGVIAGISYNEQFF
TRBD2	TRBV9	.	TRBJ2-1	TGTGCCAGCAGCGCCCCGGGACTAGCGGGAGTTATTGAGCAGTTCTTC	CASSAPGLAGVIEQFF
.	TRBV6-1	once	TRBJ1-3	TGTGCCAGCAGTGAAGTCCGAGCGGGAACTGGAAACACCATATATTTT	CASSEVRAGTGNTIYF
TRBD1	TRBV5-1	.	TRBJ2-7	TGCGCCAGCAGCTTGAGGGGGCCCTACGAGCAGTACTTC	CASSLRGPYEQYF
.	TRBV21-1	.	TRBJ2-4	TGTGCCAGCAGCAAAGAGGGGGCGAGAGACATTCAGTACTTC	CASSKEGARDIQYF
TRBD2	TRBV5-8	.	TRBJ2-7	TGTGCCAGCAGCCCCTGGGCGGGAGGCGACCACGAGCAGTACTTC	CASSPWAGGDHEQYF
.	TRBV5-5	.	TRBJ2-7	TGTGCCAGCATGGGCCAGGGTCCCTACGAGCAGTACTTC	CASMGQGPYEQYF
TRBD1	TRBV5-4	.	TRBJ2-7	TGTGCCAGCAGCAACGGACAGGCCCCGCAGTACTTC	CASSNGQAPQYF
.	TRBV6-1	few	TRBJ1-3	TGTGCCAGCAGTGAACCAGGGGATGGAAACACCATATATTTT	CASSEPGDGNTIYF
.	TRBV27	.	TRBJ2-5	TGTGCCAGCAGTCTTGGGGCAGATAACCAAGAGACCCAGTACTTC	CASSLGADNQETQYF
TRBD2	TRBV11-3	.	TRBJ2-1	TGTGCCAGCACCTATAGCGGGGACAACAATGAGCAGTTCTTC	CASTYSGDNNEQFF
.	TRBV18	.	TRBJ2-3	TGTGCCAGCTCACCGATTGAGCTGTATACGCAGTATTTT	CASSPIELYTQYF
TRBD1	TRBV15	once	TRBJ1-2	TGTGCCACCAGCACCATCAGGGGGCCCAACTATGGCTACACCTTC	CATSTIRGPNYGYTF
TRBD2	TRBV7-9	.	TRBJ2-7	TGTGCCAGCAGCTTAACGGCGGGACTAGCGGGAGCCTACGAGCAGTACTTC	CASSLTAGLAGAYEQYF